What follows are 13 T cell receptor beta chains derived from one specimen sequenced in a study of regulatory T cells in long-lasting Graves disease. CDR3-region Arm-PCR and iRepertoire HTBI primers produced the TCR beta libraries. TCRdb passed the multiplex PCR reads through MiXCR, listing each CDR3 protein once. The sample gives 540,000 or so distinct CDR3 sequences, less than 15% of which show up once; about 9.1% is in the top ten. Time point indicated: newly diagnosed GD, antithyroid drugs for less than 3 months. PBMCs provided the RNA from which the TCR library was made. The sample was also reused in another study, on T cells in Graves' hyperthyroidism and ophthalmopathy.

Specimen: peripheral blood mononuclear cells (PBMCs), collected at new diagnosis, from a patient treated with antithyroid drugs. These receptors were obtained from a man aged 25 to 40 with Graves disease.

This clonotype occurred a few times. J is TRBJ2-3 and V is TRBV4-1; D unresolved. CDR1 is MGHRA, CDR2 YSYEKL, per germline. The length of the CDR3 is 18 residues. Trimming took 2 bases from V and 1 from J, leaving 19 bases between them. The DNA for the CDR3 is TGCGCCAGCAGCCAACTTGAGGCCGTTGCAGGTCGCACAGATACGCAGTATTTT. Residues: CASSQLEAVAGRTDTQYF.

The chain couples TRBV6-2 or TRBV6-3 to TRBJ1-5; D remains ambiguous. Germline V gene lookup returns CDR1 MNHEY and CDR2 SVGEGT. The CDR3 length is 15 residues. Trimming removed 5 bases at V and 4 bases at J, with 15 bases between. In DNA form, the CDR3 reads TGTGCCAGCAGTGAAGGGTCAGGCCAAAATCAGCCCCAGCATTTT. Amino acids: CASSEGSGQNQPQHF.

This clonotype has at least ten counts. The rearrangement uses TRBV10-2 and TRBJ1-6, with D unresolved. The CDR3 totals 12 residues. The germline V gene has CDR1 WSHSY and CDR2 SAAADI. Trimming pared 6 bases from V and 9 bases from J, leaving 9 bases between. CDR3 nucleotide sequence: TGCGCCAGCAGCGCCACAAGTTCACCCCTCCACTTT. It codes for CASSATSSPLHF.

This clonotype was counted many times. The chain has TRBV14 and TRBJ2-5; 14 bases fit TRBD2. J gave up 5 bases and V 3 bases, and 5 bases lay outside the gene matches. CDR3 length: 16 residues. Per the germline V gene, CDR1 is SGHDN and CDR2 is FVKESK. CDR3 amino acids: CASSHGTSGSWETQYF. The CDR3 DNA follows: TGTGCCAGCAGCCACGGGACTAGCGGGAGTTGGGAGACCCAGTACTTC.

This sequence joins TRBV28 and TRBJ1-4; D remains ambiguous. The V end was cut by 2 bases, the J end by 7 bases, with 11 bases between. The CDR3 covers 14 residues. Germline values: CDR1 MDHEN, CDR2 SYDVKM. CDR3 amino acids: CASSLTVTGEKLFF. DNA of the CDR3: TGTGCCAGCAGTTTAACAGTGACGGGTGAAAAACTGTTTTTT.

At least ten counts were recorded for this clonotype. The rearrangement uses TRBV12-3 or TRBV12-4 and TRBJ2-3; the match to TRBD2 covers 9 bases. This CDR3 contains 18 residues. The junction had 12 bases not matched to a gene; V was cut back by 1 base and J by 4 bases. The chain's CDR3 is CASSLGPRGGRASDTQYF. The CDR3 bases are TGTGCCAGCAGTTTAGGTCCCCGGGGCGGGAGGGCTTCAGATACGCAGTATTTT.

This clonotype was observed many times. The rearrangement joins TRBV29-1 to TRBJ2-2; perhaps D is TRBD1 or TRBD2 (6 bases each). V gave up 3 bases and J gave up 5 bases, with 19 bases separating them. Germline loops: CDR1 SQVTM, CDR2 ANQGSEA. There are 16 residues in the CDR3. The CDR3 loop reads CSVDQAGGGITGELFF. Here the CDR3 DNA reads TGCAGCGTTGACCAAGCCGGGGGCGGAATAACCGGGGAGCTGTTTTTT.

In its sample, this clonotype was seen many times. The rearrangement joins TRBV12-3 or TRBV12-4 to TRBJ1-3; TRBD1 matches 7 bases. V was clipped by 3 bases and J by 2 bases; unmatched bases: 4. The CDR3 runs 15 residues. CDR3 residues: CASSLTGITGNTIYF. The CDR3, as DNA: TGTGCCAGCAGTTTGACAGGGATTACTGGAAACACCATATATTTT.

This clonotype was observed at least ten times. The gene calls are TRBV6-1 and TRBJ2-7, with D perhaps TRBD2 (5 bases). V shed 5 bases and J shed 2 bases, with 13 bases lying between them. Per the germline V gene, CDR1 is MNHNS and CDR2 is SASEGT. The CDR3 has 14 residues. CDR3 DNA sequence: TGTGCCAGCAGTAGCGGCTATAACACCTACGAGCAGTACTTC. It encodes CASSSGYNTYEQYF.

This clonotype was observed at least ten times. The chain carries TRBV7-9 and TRBJ2-6; a weak D match, TRBD1 (5 bases). The CDR3 covers 16 residues. V lost 6 bases to trimming and J lost 0 bases, with 12 bases between them. CDR1 is SEHNR, CDR2 FQNEAQ, per germline (reference sequence). CDR3 DNA sequence: TGTGCCAGCAGGTCAGCAGGGCGCTCTGGGGCCAACGTCCTGACTTTC. Its protein product is CASRSAGRSGANVLTF. The complete variable domain, with remaining parts taken from reference TRBV7-9 and TRBJ2-6, reads DTGVSQNPRHKITKRGQNVTFRCDPISEHNRLYWYRQTLGQGPEFLTYFQNEAQLEKSRLLSDRFSAERPKGSFSTLEIQRTEQGDSAMYLCASRSAGRSGANVLTFGAGSRLTVL.

At least ten counts were recorded for this clonotype. The CDR3 DNA sequence: TGTGCCAGCAGTGACACGGCGGGGAGCTCCTACAATGAGCAGTTCTTC. Residues: CASSDTAGSSYNEQFF. The rearrangement joins TRBV6-4 to TRBJ2-1; D possibly corresponds to TRBD2 (6 bases). CDR1 is MRHNA and CDR2 is SNTAGT in the germline V gene. The CDR3 covers 16 residues. Between the trimmed V and J ends, which lost 2 bases and 0 bases, there was a span of 11 bases.

This clonotype was observed many times. The chain joins TRBV14 to TRBJ2-5, with D unresolved. The V end was cut by 4 bases, the J end by 2 bases, with 14 bases between. The CDR3 loop spans 15 amino acids. The germline gives CDR1 SGHDN, CDR2 FVKESK. The CDR3 loop is CASSLRPHEQETQYF. The CDR3 nucleotides read TGTGCCAGCAGCCTTAGACCGCACGAACAAGAGACCCAGTACTTC. Complete variable domain (other parts from reference TRBV14 and TRBJ2-5): EAGVTQFPSHSVIEKGQTVTLRCDPISGHDNLYWYRRVMGKEIKFLLHFVKESKQDESGMPNNRFLAERTGGTYSTLKVQPAELEDSGVYFCASSLRPHEQETQYFGPGTRLLVL.

This chain links TRBV24-1 with TRBJ2-7; TRBD1 matches 7 bases. Germline V lookup: CDR1 KGHDR, CDR2 SFDVKD. The junction had 11 bases not matched to a gene; V was cut back by 4 bases and J by 3 bases. The CDR3 extends over 16 amino acids. The CDR3 sequence is CATSDGDSEGFYEQYF. CDR3 bases: TGTGCCACCAGTGACGGGGACAGTGAGGGCTTCTACGAGCAGTACTTC.